This paragraph covers one T cell receptor (beta chain) sequence. The target antigen is unknown. These data originate in a study of shared clonotypes between healthy human individuals. Study results and limitations: Across a handful of donors, naive CD4 shared 5% to 6%, naive CD8 around 4%, memory CD4 2.3%, memory CD8 0.4% to 0.5%.

Libraries were prepared by immunoSEQ multiplex PCR; TCRdb keeps only in-frame clonotypes and omits some of them. The table shows roughly 2,000,000 clones, with approximately 92% occurring only once. The V gene lost 2 bases and the J gene lost 2 bases, with 11 bases spanning the gap. Germline lookup yields CDR1 SGHRS and CDR2 YFSETQ. The CDR3 contains 14 residues. Cells designated naive CD8 were CD45RO-negative and were positively selected for CCR7, with terminally differentiated effector memory CD45RA+ cells excluded. The sequence was collected from a man between 18 and 29 years old in good health. Some clones in this sample may be carry-over from other donors' samples. The specimen sequenced was naive CD8+ T cells from PBMCs. The chain links TRBV5-1 to TRBJ2-7; D unresolved. CDR3 sequence (DNA): TGCGCCAGCAGCTTACACGAGCTCCCCTACGAGCAGTACTTC. As protein: CASSLHELPYEQYF.